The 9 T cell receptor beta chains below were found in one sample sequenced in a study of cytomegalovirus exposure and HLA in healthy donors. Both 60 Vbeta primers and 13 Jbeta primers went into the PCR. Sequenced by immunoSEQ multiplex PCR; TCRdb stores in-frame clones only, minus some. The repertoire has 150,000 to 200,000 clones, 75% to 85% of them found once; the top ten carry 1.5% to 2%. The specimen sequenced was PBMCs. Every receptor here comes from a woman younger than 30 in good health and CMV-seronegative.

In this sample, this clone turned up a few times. Here the CDR3 reads CASSLKGAGTDTQYF. The CDR3 region has the DNA TGCGCCAGCAGCTTGAAGGGGGCAGGCACAGATACGCAGTATTTT. This chain joins TRBV5-1 and TRBJ2-3; 7 bases are shared with TRBD1. V lost 1 base and J lost 1; bases outside the gene matches: 3. In germline, CDR1 is SGHRS, CDR2 YFSETQ. This CDR3 is built from 15 residues.

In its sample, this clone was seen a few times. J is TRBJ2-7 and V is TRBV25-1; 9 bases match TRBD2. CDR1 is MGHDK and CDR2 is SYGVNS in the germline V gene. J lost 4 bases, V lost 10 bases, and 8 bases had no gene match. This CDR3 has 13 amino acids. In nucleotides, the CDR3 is TGTGCCACAAGCGGGGGGAATTCTTACGAGCAGTACTTC. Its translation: CATSGGNSYEQYF.

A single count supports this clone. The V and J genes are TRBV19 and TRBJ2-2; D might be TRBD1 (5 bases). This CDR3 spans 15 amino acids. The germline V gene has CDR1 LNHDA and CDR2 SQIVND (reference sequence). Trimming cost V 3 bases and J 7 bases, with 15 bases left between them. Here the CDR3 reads CASSMNEIQGGELFF. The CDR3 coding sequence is TGTGCCAGTAGTATGAATGAAATCCAGGGCGGGGAGCTGTTTTTT.

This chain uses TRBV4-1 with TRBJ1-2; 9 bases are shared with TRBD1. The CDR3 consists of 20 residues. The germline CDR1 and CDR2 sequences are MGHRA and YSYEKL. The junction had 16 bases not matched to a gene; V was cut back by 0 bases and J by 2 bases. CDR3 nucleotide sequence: TGCGCCAGCAGCCAAGAGCTAAACTTGCCTTGGGACAGGGAAAACTATGGCTACACCTTC. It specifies CASSQELNLPWDRENYGYTF.

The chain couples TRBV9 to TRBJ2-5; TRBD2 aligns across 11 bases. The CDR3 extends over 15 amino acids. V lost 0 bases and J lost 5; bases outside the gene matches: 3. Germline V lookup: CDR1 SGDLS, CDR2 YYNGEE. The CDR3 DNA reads TGTGCCAGCAGCGTAGGACTAGCGGGGTTGGAGACCCAGTACTTC. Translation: CASSVGLAGLETQYF.

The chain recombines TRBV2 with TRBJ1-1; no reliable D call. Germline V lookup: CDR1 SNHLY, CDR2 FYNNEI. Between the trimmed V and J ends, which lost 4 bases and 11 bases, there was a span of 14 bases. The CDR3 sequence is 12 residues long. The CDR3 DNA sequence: TGTGCCAGCAGTGGGCGGATCGAGCCTGCTTTCTTT. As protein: CASSGRIEPAFF.

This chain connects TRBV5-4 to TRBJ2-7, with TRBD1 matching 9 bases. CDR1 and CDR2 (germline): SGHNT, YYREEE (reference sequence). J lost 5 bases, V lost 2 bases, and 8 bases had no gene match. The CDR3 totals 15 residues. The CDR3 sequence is CASSFGGTGSHEQYF. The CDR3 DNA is TGTGCCAGCAGCTTTGGTGGGACAGGGTCCCACGAGCAGTACTTC.

CDR3 nucleotide sequence: TGTGCCAGCAGCTTCCTTGTGAGTGAATCCTACAATGAGCAGTTCTTC. This codes for CASSFLVSESYNEQFF. This chain links TRBV7-9 with TRBJ2-1; no clear D gene. The CDR3 is 16 amino acids. CDR1 and CDR2 from the germline V gene are SEHNR and FQNEAQ (reference sequence). Trimming removed 3 bases from V and 1 base from J, with 13 bases in between.

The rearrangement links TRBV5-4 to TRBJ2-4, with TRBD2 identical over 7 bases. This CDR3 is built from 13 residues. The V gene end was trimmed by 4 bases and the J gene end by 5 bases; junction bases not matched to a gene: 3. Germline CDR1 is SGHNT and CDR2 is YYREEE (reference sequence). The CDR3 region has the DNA TGTGCCAGCAGCCCGGCGGGGGAAAACATTCAGTACTTC. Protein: CASSPAGENIQYF.